These 32 T cell receptor beta chains came from one sample sequenced in a study of T-cell memory formation after mild COVID-19. TCRdb itself ran the 5' RACE reads through MiXCR, one entry per CDR3 protein. The repertoire holds about 430,000 distinct CDR3 sequences, with roughly 18% as singletons. The sequenced sample was PBMCs or a T cell subset sorted from them (not recorded which). The receptors were sampled from a man between 18 and 35 years old who had mild COVID-19 (a few samples of this study predate the infection). Cell type and time point are not known.

The gene calls are TRBV27 and TRBJ2-1; TRBD2 might be the D (6 bases). The CDR3 extends over 13 amino acids. The germline gives CDR1 MNHEY, CDR2 SMNVEV (reference sequence). Trimming shortened V by 4 bases and J by 7 bases, and 11 bases separated the two germline ends. DNA of the CDR3: TGTGCCAGCAGTTCTGCAGGGAGGAATGAGCAGTTCTTC. It translates to CASSSAGRNEQFF.

CDR3 coding DNA: TGTGCCAGCAGCGTAAGATCCCGGGATGGCTACACCTTC. Translation gives CASSVRSRDGYTF. This chain joins TRBV9 and TRBJ1-2; D is unclear. The CDR3 has 13 amino acids. Germline V gene data show CDR1 as SGDLS and CDR2 as YYNGEE. V lost 1 base, J lost 6 bases, and 10 bases lay in between. Looking up the rest from reference TRBV9 and TRBJ1-2 gives the full variable domain: DSGVTQTPKHLITATGQRVTLRCSPRSGDLSVYWYQQSLDQGLQFLIQYYNGEERAKGNILERFSAQQFPDLHSELNLSSLELGDSALYFCASSVRSRDGYTFGSGTRLTVV.

The gene calls are TRBV9 and TRBJ2-5, with 10 bases lining up with TRBD2. CDR1 and CDR2 (germline): SGDLS, YYNGEE. Losses at the gene ends were 0 bases for V and 0 bases for J; bases not matched to a gene: 2. This CDR3 is built from 16 residues. This CDR3 reads CASSVGLAGNQETQYF. CDR3 DNA: TGTGCCAGCAGCGTAGGACTAGCGGGCAACCAAGAGACCCAGTACTTC.

This clonotype appeared once. Its ends do not fully match the called genes, so a read error is possible. The chain recombines TRBV7-2 with TRBJ1-3, with 9 bases that match TRBD1. The CDR3 length is 18 residues. Germline CDR1 SGHTA, CDR2 FQGNSA. The CDR3 reads CAISLVVLSDRGRNTIYF. For the CDR3, the DNA is TGTGCCATCAGCTTAGTGGTTTTGTCGGACAGGGGTCGGAACACCATATATTTT.

This clonotype was observed a handful of times. The chain uses TRBV3-1 and TRBJ2-7; D is unresolved. This CDR3 is built from 12 residues. V was trimmed by 0 bases and J by 7 bases, leaving 7 bases between them. From germline, CDR1 is LGHDT and CDR2 YNNKEL (reference sequence). CDR3 sequence (DNA): TGTGCCAGCAGCCAAGAAGGTCGTGAGCAGTACTTC. Protein: CASSQEGREQYF.

There are a few counts of this clonotype. The J gene is TRBJ1-2, the V gene TRBV6-1; D gene ambiguous. The CDR3 extends over 14 amino acids. V lost 1 base and J lost 4, with 10 bases in between. Germline V lookup: CDR1 MNHNS, CDR2 SASEGT. Here the CDR3 DNA reads TGTGCCAGCAGTGAAGGCGAGGCTGGCTATGGCTACACCTTC. It codes for CASSEGEAGYGYTF.

The chain joins TRBV29-1 to TRBJ2-7, with a possible D match to TRBD2 (5 bases). This CDR3 comprises 13 residues. Germline V CDR1 and CDR2: SQVTM, ANQGSEA. V was trimmed by 6 bases and J by 1 base, leaving 13 bases between them. Here the CDR3 DNA reads TGCAGCGTAACCCCCGAGGGATCCTACGAGCAGTACTTC. It encodes CSVTPEGSYEQYF.

This clonotype turned up a few times. The rearrangement links TRBV11-2 to TRBJ1-5; 7 nucleotides align to TRBD1. The germline gives CDR1 SGHAT, CDR2 FQNNGV. V lost 5 bases, J lost 1 base, and 5 bases stayed unmatched. This CDR3 region has 15 residues. The CDR3 reads CASSIGGQSNQPQHF. In DNA form, the CDR3 reads TGTGCCAGCAGCATAGGGGGACAGAGCAATCAGCCCCAGCATTTT. Combining the CDR3 with reference TRBV11-2 and TRBJ1-5 gives the whole variable domain EAGVAQSPRYKIIEKRQSVAFWCNPISGHATLYWYQQILGQGPKLLIQFQNNGVVDDSQLPKDRFSAERLKGVDSTLKIQPAKLEDSAVYLCASSIGGQSNQPQHFGDGTRLSIL.

This chain connects TRBV5-1 to TRBJ1-6; 8 positions agree with TRBD1. This CDR3 is 14 amino acids long. Germline-derived CDR1 and CDR2 are SGHRS and YFSETQ. With 2 bases clipped from V and 8 bases from J, the junction kept 3 bases outside the gene matches. CDR3 residues: CASSFTGGDSPLHF. DNA of the CDR3: TGCGCCAGCAGCTTCACAGGGGGAGATTCACCCCTCCACTTT.

The chain couples TRBV9 to TRBJ2-3, with TRBD2 matching over 13 bases. CDR1 is SGDLS, CDR2 YYNGEE, per germline. Germline trimming cut 4 bases from V and 7 bases from J; bases unmatched to any gene: 6. The CDR3 length is 15 residues. In DNA form, the CDR3 reads TGTGCCAGCAGCACGACTAGCGGGGGGCCATATACGCAGTATTTT. Protein product: CASSTTSGGPYTQYF. The full variable domain, with the rest looked up from reference TRBV9 and TRBJ2-3, is DSGVTQTPKHLITATGQRVTLRCSPRSGDLSVYWYQQSLDQGLQFLIQYYNGEERAKGNILERFSAQQFPDLHSELNLSSLELGDSALYFCASSTTSGGPYTQYFGPGTRLTVL.

This chain links TRBV29-1 with TRBJ2-2, with D possibly matching TRBD2 (5 bases). The CDR3 spans 14 residues. The germline V gene has CDR1 SQVTM and CDR2 ANQGSEA. The V end lost 3 bases, the J end lost 5 bases, and 13 bases lay between the germline ends. The CDR3 nucleotides are TGCAGCGTTGATAAGCGCGGCGGGACCGGGGAGCTGTTTTTT. Protein product: CSVDKRGGTGELFF.

This clonotype was seen only a few times. This sequence joins TRBV6-2 or TRBV6-3 and TRBJ2-1, with TRBD1 matching over 7 bases. Germline CDR1 and CDR2: MNHEY and SVGEGT. This CDR3 contains 17 residues. Unmatched junction bases numbered 9, after V lost 1 base and J lost 3 bases. CDR3 protein: CASSYYPGTVDYNEQFF. The CDR3 DNA sequence: TGTGCCAGCAGTTACTATCCCGGGACAGTTGACTACAATGAGCAGTTCTTC.

This clonotype was counted only a few times. The J gene is TRBJ1-5, the V gene TRBV7-2; TRBD1 aligns across 8 bases. V lost 1 base and J lost 5; bases outside the gene matches: 7. CDR3 length: 16 residues. From germline, CDR1 is SGHTA and CDR2 FQGNSA. In nucleotides, the CDR3 is TGTGCCAGCAGCTTAGAACACAGGGGGTGGTATCAGCCCCAGCATTTT. Translated: CASSLEHRGWYQPQHF.

This clonotype was picked up a small number of times. The V gene is TRBV5-1, the J gene TRBJ2-4, with TRBD1 matching over 8 bases. V shed 0 bases and J 2 bases; nucleotides not matched to a gene: 10. The CDR3 covers 18 residues. From germline, CDR1 is SGHRS and CDR2 YFSETQ. CDR3 DNA sequence: TGCGCCAGCAGCTTGGATTCGGCAGGGGGCGCGTCCAAAAACATTCAGTACTTC. It yields the protein CASSLDSAGGASKNIQYF. Drawing the rest from reference TRBV5-1 and TRBJ2-4, the complete variable domain is KAGVTQTPRYLIKTRGQQVTLSCSPISGHRSVSWYQQTPGQGLQFLFEYFSETQRNKGNFPGRFSGRQFSNSRSEMNVSTLELGDSALYLCASSLDSAGGASKNIQYFGAGTRLSVL.

With respect to this clonotype: This may stem from a read error, because a much larger clone lies one nucleotide away. This chain uses TRBV7-9 with TRBJ1-1, with D unresolved. Trimming pared 0 bases from V and 6 bases from J, leaving 5 bases between. CDR3 size: 12 residues. Per the germline V gene, CDR1 is SEHNR and CDR2 is FQNEAQ (reference sequence). In DNA form, the CDR3 reads TGTGCCAGCAGCTTAGCGGTCGCTGAAGCTTTCTTT. Residues: CASSLAVAEAFF.

In this sample, this clonotype turned up many times. The rearrangement uses TRBV11-2 and TRBJ2-2; 9 bases map to TRBD1. Per the germline V gene, CDR1 is SGHAT and CDR2 is FQNNGV. The CDR3 totals 17 residues. V shed 1 base, J shed 5 bases, and the junction held 8 bases outside the gene matches. CDR3 DNA sequence: TGTGCCAGCAGCTTAGGACCGGGACAGGGAGGGACCGGGGAGCTGTTTTTT. Encoded protein: CASSLGPGQGGTGELFF.

This chain links TRBV13 with TRBJ2-7; 7 nucleotides align to TRBD1. The ends lost 4 bases at V and 3 bases at J; junction bases unmatched: 12. This CDR3 has 16 amino acids. The germline gives CDR1 PRHDT, CDR2 FYEKMQ (reference sequence). Here the CDR3 DNA reads TGTGCCAGCAGCTATCCTCCGGAGACAGGGCACTACGAGCAGTACTTC. It codes for CASSYPPETGHYEQYF.

The chain uses TRBV20-1 and TRBJ2-1; D is possibly TRBD2 (5 bases). V was cut by 3 bases and J by 8 bases, with 8 bases left in between. The CDR3 has 11 residues. Germline loops: CDR1 DFQATT, CDR2 SNEGSKA (reference sequence). CDR3 protein: CSASGVDEQFF. CDR3 nucleotide sequence: TGCAGTGCTAGCGGGGTTGATGAGCAGTTCTTC.

This clonotype was observed a handful of times. The gene calls are TRBV7-9 and TRBJ1-1; D unresolved. In germline, CDR1 is SEHNR, CDR2 FQNEAQ (reference sequence). The CDR3 totals 14 residues. V lost 5 bases and J 4 bases, leaving 14 bases between the germline ends. The CDR3 sequence is CASSPDLSGTEAFF. CDR3 bases: TGTGCCAGCAGCCCGGATCTTTCGGGCACTGAAGCTTTCTTT.

This clonotype occurred a few times. The chain combines TRBV7-8 with TRBJ2-5; 10 bases map to TRBD1. Germline-derived CDR1 and CDR2 are SGHVS and FQNEAQ. This CDR3 contains 15 residues. Germline trimming cut 0 bases from V and 4 bases from J; bases unmatched to any gene: 2. CDR3 residues: CASSLARTGGETQYF. The CDR3, as DNA: TGTGCCAGCAGCTTAGCCCGGACAGGGGGAGAGACCCAGTACTTC.

This clonotype was counted ten times or more. This chain joins TRBV9 and TRBJ2-7, with 8 bases aligning to TRBD1. CDR1 SGDLS and CDR2 YYNGEE come from the germline V gene. The trim removed 4 bases at V and 1 base at J, leaving 4 bases unmatched. This CDR3 is 14 amino acids long. In DNA, the CDR3 is TGTGCCAGCAGCCTCCGGACAGGGTCCTACGAGCAGTACTTC. Translation gives CASSLRTGSYEQYF.

The rearrangement links TRBV29-1 to TRBJ1-1; 10 nucleotides match TRBD1. Germline loops: CDR1 SQVTM, CDR2 ANQGSEA. V dropped 4 bases and J dropped 5; count of bases not matched to a gene: 1. The CDR3 consists of 12 residues. The CDR3 region is CSVGTGGTEAFF. In nucleotides, the CDR3 is TGCAGCGTTGGGACAGGGGGGACTGAAGCTTTCTTT.

This clonotype was seen only a few times. The chain employs TRBV9 and TRBJ1-1; tentatively, D is TRBD1 (5 bases). Trimming shortened V by 2 bases and J by 4 bases, and 15 bases separated the two germline ends. The CDR3 covers 15 residues. Per the germline V gene, CDR1 is SGDLS and CDR2 is YYNGEE. The CDR3 protein is CASSVGLFGGTEAFF. Written as DNA, the CDR3 is TGTGCCAGCAGCGTCGGCCTCTTCGGGGGCACTGAAGCTTTCTTT. The full variable domain, in which reference TRBV9 and TRBJ1-1 provide the parts outside the CDR3, is DSGVTQTPKHLITATGQRVTLRCSPRSGDLSVYWYQQSLDQGLQFLIQYYNGEERAKGNILERFSAQQFPDLHSELNLSSLELGDSALYFCASSVGLFGGTEAFFGQGTRLTVV.

The chain links TRBV20-1 to TRBJ1-4, with a tentative D call TRBD1 (5 bases). The CDR3 loop spans 15 amino acids. Germline CDR1 DFQATT, CDR2 SNEGSKA (reference sequence). The germline V and J ends were trimmed by 2 bases and 3 bases, with 13 bases remaining between them. The CDR3 protein is CSARISGQANEKLFF. For the CDR3, the DNA is TGCAGTGCTAGAATATCGGGGCAGGCTAATGAAAAACTGTTTTTT.

This chain links TRBV7-2 with TRBJ1-3; D unclear. V was trimmed by 5 bases and J by 0 bases, leaving 11 bases between them. The CDR3 is 15 amino acids. Germline CDR1 SGHTA, CDR2 FQGNSA. The CDR3 here is CASSRPAFSGNTIYF. In nucleotides, the CDR3 is TGTGCCAGCAGCCGGCCAGCCTTCTCTGGAAACACCATATATTTT.

This clonotype was seen a handful of times. The V gene is TRBV5-1, the J gene TRBJ1-5, with D possibly TRBD1 on 5 matching bases. Germline CDR1 SGHRS, CDR2 YFSETQ. V lost 4 bases to trimming and J lost 2 bases, with 10 bases between them. This CDR3 comprises 14 residues. The CDR3 sequence is CASSVSGGNQPQHF. CDR3 coding DNA: TGCGCCAGCAGCGTTTCGGGGGGCAATCAGCCCCAGCATTTT.

This clonotype was observed a few times. This chain uses TRBV20-1 with TRBJ1-1; possibly TRBD1 for D (5 bases). Trimming removed 6 bases from V and 3 bases from J, with 11 bases in between. Germline CDR1 reads DFQATT; CDR2 reads SNEGSKA (reference sequence). The CDR3 loop spans 12 amino acids. The CDR3 spells CSAKRGDTEAFF. DNA of the CDR3: TGCAGTGCCAAACGGGGGGACACTGAAGCTTTCTTT.

This clonotype has a handful of counts. The chain has TRBV15 and TRBJ2-7; TRBD1 might be the D (6 bases). There are 16 residues in the CDR3. Germline values: CDR1 LNHNV, CDR2 YYDKDF (reference sequence). Trimming stripped 5 bases from V and 5 bases from J, with 22 bases between. The CDR3: CATSGRGLGGSNEQYF. In DNA, the CDR3 is TGTGCCACCAGCGGAAGGGGCTTAGGGGGTTCTAACGAGCAGTACTTC. Full variable domain (remainder filled in from reference TRBV15 and TRBJ2-7): DAMVIQNPRYQVTQFGKPVTLSCSQTLNHNVMYWYQQKSSQAPKLLFHYYDKDFNNEADTPDNFQSRRPNTSFCFLDIRSPGLGDTAMYLCATSGRGLGGSNEQYFGPGTRLTVT.

The CDR3 here is CASSSVSGTFAFF. Written as DNA, the CDR3 is TGTGCCAGCAGCTCCGTGTCAGGGACGTTCGCTTTCTTT. The J gene is TRBJ1-1, the V gene TRBV11-2, with D possibly matching TRBD1 (5 bases). The CDR3 is 13 amino acids. Trimming stripped 4 bases from V and 11 bases from J, with 17 bases between. From germline, CDR1 is SGHAT and CDR2 FQNNGV.

This chain connects TRBV5-1 to TRBJ2-1; TRBD1 aligns across 8 bases. The length of the CDR3 is 15 residues. V lost 2 bases and J lost 0; bases outside the gene matches: 1. Per germline, CDR1 SGHRS and CDR2 YFSETQ. The CDR3 spells CASSLQGDSYNEQFF. The DNA for the CDR3 is TGCGCCAGCAGCTTACAGGGGGACTCCTACAATGAGCAGTTCTTC.

The chain links TRBV11-2 to TRBJ2-5; tentatively, D is TRBD1 or TRBD2 (5 bases each). This CDR3 region has 12 residues. In germline, CDR1 is SGHAT, CDR2 FQNNGV. Deletions cut 5 bases from V and 5 bases from J, with 9 bases between. The CDR3 bases are TGTGCCAGCAGCCGGGGCGTGGAGACCCAGTACTTC. It codes for CASSRGVETQYF. The whole variable domain, filled in from reference TRBV11-2 and TRBJ2-5, reads EAGVAQSPRYKIIEKRQSVAFWCNPISGHATLYWYQQILGQGPKLLIQFQNNGVVDDSQLPKDRFSAERLKGVDSTLKIQPAKLEDSAVYLCASSRGVETQYFGPGTRLLVL.

This clonotype showed up just a few times. The chain carries TRBV27 and TRBJ1-1, with D perhaps matching TRBD1 (6 bases). This CDR3 is built from 12 residues. Germline values: CDR1 MNHEY, CDR2 SMNVEV (reference sequence). The V gene lost 7 bases and the J gene lost 3 bases, with 9 bases spanning the gap. DNA for the CDR3: TGTGCCAGCATGCAGGGGTACACTGAAGCTTTCTTT. Its translation: CASMQGYTEAFF.